A single sample gave rise to the 31 T cell receptor beta chains below, sequenced in a study of cytomegalovirus exposure and HLA in healthy donors. PCR involved 60 Vbeta and 13 Jbeta primers. Sequenced by immunoSEQ multiplex PCR; TCRdb stores in-frame clones only, minus some. Among over 50,000 clones listed, 89% were seen once. The specimen was PBMCs. These receptors were collected from a young man in good health and CMV-seropositive.

V gene TRBV11-2 combines with J gene TRBJ2-2; TRBD2 aligns across 11 bases. The V gene end was trimmed by 1 base and the J gene end by 5 bases; junction bases not matched to a gene: 6. Germline V gives CDR1 SGHAT, CDR2 FQNNGV. The CDR3 totals 17 residues. The CDR3 DNA reads TGTGCCAGCAGCTTAGTTACTAGCGGGAGAGTTACCGGGGAGCTGTTTTTT. It translates to CASSLVTSGRVTGELFF. The entire variable domain, with the rest obtained from reference TRBV11-2 and TRBJ2-2, is as follows: EAGVAQSPRYKIIEKRQSVAFWCNPISGHATLYWYQQILGQGPKLLIQFQNNGVVDDSQLPKDRFSAERLKGVDSTLKIQPAKLEDSAVYLCASSLVTSGRVTGELFFGEGSRLTVL.

In this sample, this clone turned up once. This chain connects TRBV18 to TRBJ1-2, with D unclear. The CDR3 runs 13 residues. Germline V gene data show CDR1 as KGHSH and CDR2 as LQKENI. V lost 3 bases and J 8 bases, leaving 13 bases between the germline ends. The CDR3 loop reads CASSPPGGYGYTF. CDR3 bases: TGTGCCAGCTCACCCCCGGGAGGTTACGGCTACACCTTC.

The CDR3 is CAWSASYGGANLEGYTF. The CDR3 bases are TGTGCCTGGAGTGCCTCTTACGGCGGCGCAAACCTCGAGGGCTACACCTTC. The V and J genes are TRBV30 and TRBJ1-2; D is unresolved. With 1 base removed from V and 8 bases from J, the gap between germline ends came to 26 bases. Germline-derived CDR1 and CDR2 are GTSNPN and SVGIG (reference sequence). The CDR3 loop spans 17 amino acids.

The J gene is TRBJ2-1, the V gene TRBV5-6; 13 nucleotides line up with TRBD2. J gave up 6 bases and V 8 bases, and 2 bases lay outside the gene matches. Germline V CDR1 and CDR2: SGHDT, YYEEEE. The CDR3 is 13 amino acids. CDR3 in amino acids: CASTSGRANEQFF. As DNA, the CDR3 is TGTGCCAGTACTAGCGGGAGGGCCAATGAGCAGTTCTTC.

The chain uses TRBV5-1 and TRBJ1-5; D is ambiguous. This CDR3 region has 14 residues. Germline V gene lookup returns CDR1 SGHRS and CDR2 YFSETQ. V lost 0 bases, J lost 2 bases, and 6 bases lay in between. The CDR3 spells CASSLEGGNQPQHF. The CDR3, as DNA: TGCGCCAGCAGCTTGGAAGGAGGCAATCAGCCCCAGCATTTT.

This clone was seen a few times. This chain links TRBV7-8 with TRBJ1-1, with 7 bases fitting TRBD1. Germline V gene sequence: CDR1 SGHVS, CDR2 FQNEAQ. The CDR3 has 16 residues. Trimming cost V 1 base and J 3 bases; bases outside gene matches: 8. The CDR3 region has the DNA TGTGCCAGCAGCTTAGGCACAGGGGCGAGGTACACTGAAGCTTTCTTT. Its translation is CASSLGTGARYTEAFF.

The rearrangement joins TRBV5-1 to TRBJ2-1, with 13 bases identical to TRBD2. CDR1 is SGHRS, CDR2 YFSETQ, per germline. V gave up 4 bases and J gave up 9 bases; unmatched junction bases: 10. The CDR3 covers 16 residues. CDR3 loop: CASSLATSGRSGEQFF. CDR3 in DNA: TGCGCCAGCAGCCTGGCGACTAGCGGGAGGTCGGGTGAGCAGTTCTTC.

This clone has only one observation. The V gene is TRBV28, the J gene TRBJ2-7; 12 bases match TRBD2. V was clipped by 1 base and J by 7 bases; unmatched bases: 8. CDR3 length equals 16 residues. Looked up from germline, CDR1 is MDHEN and CDR2 is SYDVKM. CDR3 bases: TGTGCCAGCAGTTTATTGACTAGCGGGAGTATTGGGGAGCAGTACTTC. Translated, it gives CASSLLTSGSIGEQYF.

The count of this clone is one. This chain uses TRBV5-1 with TRBJ2-5, with 10 positions matching TRBD2. After removal of 0 bases from V and 4 bases from J, the junction contained 9 bases not matched to a gene. CDR1 and CDR2 from the germline V gene are SGHRS and YFSETQ. The length of the CDR3 is 17 residues. This CDR3 is CASSLGLAGEGIETQYF. The CDR3 DNA is TGCGCCAGCAGCTTGGGGCTAGCGGGAGAGGGAATAGAGACCCAGTACTTC.

The genes are TRBV28 and TRBJ2-5; 7 bases fit TRBD1. The germline CDR1 and CDR2 sequences are MDHEN and SYDVKM. After removal of 4 bases from V and 1 base from J, the junction contained 3 bases not matched to a gene. The CDR3 consists of 14 residues. Written as DNA, the CDR3 is TGTGCCAGCAGTTCCCAGGGGGTCCAAGAGACCCAGTACTTC. Translation: CASSSQGVQETQYF.

There are a few counts of this clone. The CDR3 region has the DNA TGTGCCAGCAGCTTCCAAGCGGGAGGGGGGGCAGATACGCAGTATTTT. This sequence encodes CASSFQAGGGADTQYF. The rearrangement joins TRBV7-2 to TRBJ2-3, with 10 bases matching TRBD2. There are 16 residues in the CDR3. The V gene end was trimmed by 3 bases and the J gene end by 4 bases; junction bases not matched to a gene: 7. CDR1 and CDR2 from the germline V gene are SGHTA and FQGNSA.

This clone was picked up a small number of times. The chain carries TRBV6-5 and TRBJ1-3, with TRBD1 matching 7 bases. CDR3 length: 13 amino acids. Germline trimming cut 6 bases from V and 4 bases from J; bases unmatched to any gene: 3. Germline assignment: CDR1 MNHEY and CDR2 SVGAGI. The CDR3 DNA reads TGTGCCAGCAGCGCAGGGGGAGGAAACACCATATATTTT. This translates into CASSAGGGNTIYF.

This clone was seen a single time. The chain recombines TRBV19 with TRBJ2-1; 9 nucleotides agree with TRBD2. Trimming removed 0 bases from V and 4 bases from J; junction bases left unmatched: 4. Germline V CDR1 and CDR2: LNHDA, SQIVND (reference sequence). The CDR3 length is 16 residues. The CDR3 nucleotides read TGTGCCAGTAGTATAGATAGCGGGAGCCCATACAATGAGCAGTTCTTC. Translating it yields CASSIDSGSPYNEQFF.

The V and J genes are TRBV13 and TRBJ1-2; D gene uncertain. V lost 4 bases and J lost 7, with 13 bases in between. CDR1 PRHDT and CDR2 FYEKMQ come from the germline V gene (reference sequence). This CDR3 comprises 13 residues. The CDR3 bases are TGTGCCAGCAGCTCTCTCCCGGGAACTGGCTACACCTTC. Its protein is CASSSLPGTGYTF.

The V call is TRBV6-1, the J call TRBJ2-7; D not certain. Trimming removed 2 bases from V and 4 bases from J, with 6 bases in between. Looked up from germline, CDR1 is MNHNS and CDR2 is SASEGT. The CDR3 spans 12 residues. The CDR3 nucleotides read TGTGCCAGCAGTGAACTAGGTTACGAGCAGTACTTC. Protein product: CASSELGYEQYF.

V is TRBV4-1 and J is TRBJ1-2, with 9 bases identical to TRBD1. This CDR3 comprises 15 residues. Trimming cost V 4 bases and J 4 bases; bases outside gene matches: 7. Germline V gives CDR1 MGHRA, CDR2 YSYEKL. The CDR3 DNA sequence: TGCGCCAGCAGCCGCCCATCGGACAGGGGCTATGGCTACACCTTC. This translates into CASSRPSDRGYGYTF.

The chain employs TRBV7-2 and TRBJ2-1, with TRBD2 identical over 8 bases. The CDR3 consists of 14 residues. With 0 bases clipped from V and 7 bases from J, the junction kept 2 bases outside the gene matches. Germline CDR1 is SGHTA and CDR2 is FQGNSA. CDR3 sequence (DNA): TGTGCCAGCAGCTTAGCTAGCGGGGCTAATGAGCAGTTCTTC. Translation gives CASSLASGANEQFF.

This chain connects TRBV5-1 to TRBJ2-7, with 7 nucleotides matching TRBD2. The V segment lost 0 bases and the J segment 2 bases; nucleotides outside the gene matches: 8. CDR1 and CDR2 (germline): SGHRS, YFSETQ. The CDR3 runs to 16 residues. In nucleotides, the CDR3 is TGCGCCAGCAGCTTGGGATCCAGCGGGATCCCCTACGAGCAGTACTTC. It yields the protein CASSLGSSGIPYEQYF.

V usage is TRBV19 and J usage is TRBJ1-5; D remains ambiguous. From germline, CDR1 is LNHDA and CDR2 SQIVND (reference sequence). The CDR3 loop spans 16 amino acids. Trimming removed 2 bases at V and 0 bases at J, with 11 bases between. The CDR3 loop is CASSIRRAVSNQPQHF. The CDR3, as DNA: TGTGCCAGTAGTATAAGGAGGGCCGTTAGCAATCAGCCCCAGCATTTT.

The rearrangement joins TRBV27 to TRBJ2-7; 7 bases map to TRBD2. This CDR3 is built from 15 residues. V lost 2 bases, J lost 3 bases, and 7 bases stayed unmatched. Germline V gene sequence: CDR1 MNHEY, CDR2 SMNVEV (reference sequence). The CDR3 bases are TGTGCCAGCAGTTTAAGGGCTAGCGGCTACTACGAGCAGTACTTC. Amino acids: CASSLRASGYYEQYF.

This chain connects TRBV28 to TRBJ2-1; 8 bases match TRBD2. CDR3 size: 14 residues. Per the germline V gene, CDR1 is MDHEN and CDR2 is SYDVKM. Trimming removed 7 bases from V and 5 bases from J; junction bases left unmatched: 7. The CDR3 coding sequence is TGTGCCAGCACCCCTAGCGGGCTCCACAATGAGCAGTTCTTC. Amino acids: CASTPSGLHNEQFF.

J is TRBJ2-7 and V is TRBV19; 8 positions agree with TRBD2. Germline V gene data show CDR1 as LNHDA and CDR2 as SQIVND (reference sequence). CDR3 length equals 15 residues. Losses at the gene ends were 5 bases for V and 0 bases for J; bases not matched to a gene: 6. CDR3: CASSRREAFSYEQYF. The CDR3 nucleotides read TGTGCCAGTAGTCGGCGGGAGGCATTCTCCTACGAGCAGTACTTC.

The chain recombines TRBV10-2 with TRBJ1-1; 7 bases match TRBD1. The CDR3 has 14 amino acids. Losses at the gene ends were 3 bases for V and 5 bases for J; bases not matched to a gene: 6. Germline V CDR1 and CDR2: WSHSY, SAAADI. CDR3 nucleotides: TGCGCCAGCAGTGATACCGACAGGGAAACTGAAGCTTTCTTT. It specifies CASSDTDRETEAFF.

The DNA for the CDR3 is TGCGCCAGCAGCTTGGGGTATCGTGGGAGTAAAGACGAGCAGTACTTC. This translates into CASSLGYRGSKDEQYF. The chain recombines TRBV5-1 with TRBJ2-7; the D gene is possibly TRBD2 (5 bases). CDR1 and CDR2 (germline): SGHRS, YFSETQ. Trimming shortened V by 0 bases and J by 5 bases, and 18 bases separated the two germline ends. The CDR3 runs to 16 residues.

The V call is TRBV5-4, the J call TRBJ2-5; no definite D call. This CDR3 spans 14 amino acids. CDR1 is SGHNT and CDR2 is YYREEE in the germline V gene (reference sequence). V lost 0 bases and J lost 0, with 6 bases in between. CDR3 in amino acids: CASSLALYQETQYF. Here the CDR3 DNA reads TGTGCCAGCAGCTTGGCCCTGTACCAAGAGACCCAGTACTTC.

This clone occurred once. J is TRBJ2-3 and V is TRBV5-6; 14 bases match TRBD2. The germline gives CDR1 SGHDT, CDR2 YYEEEE. Trimming took 4 bases from V and 2 from J; bases not matched to a gene: 6. The CDR3 is 17 amino acids. This chain's CDR3 is CASSKGLAGDPTDTQYF. CDR3 sequence (DNA): TGTGCCAGCAGCAAGGGACTAGCGGGAGATCCCACAGATACGCAGTATTTT.

The J gene is TRBJ2-7, the V gene TRBV7-2, with D hard to call. CDR3 length equals 14 residues. Germline V CDR1 and CDR2: SGHTA, FQGNSA. Trimming shortened V by 1 base and J by 0 bases, and 7 bases separated the two germline ends. DNA for the CDR3: TGTGCCAGCAGCTTAGAGCCGAACTCCTACGAGCAGTACTTC. Translation: CASSLEPNSYEQYF.

This chain uses TRBV5-1 with TRBJ2-7, with TRBD2 as a possible D gene (6 bases). The germline CDR1 and CDR2 sequences are SGHRS and YFSETQ. This CDR3 is 14 amino acids long. The germline V and J ends were trimmed by 0 bases and 3 bases, with 10 bases remaining between them. This chain's CDR3 is CASSLDGRGYEQYF. Written as DNA, the CDR3 is TGCGCCAGCAGCTTGGACGGGAGAGGCTACGAGCAGTACTTC.

Details on this clone: This specimen includes other DNA sequences encoding the same CDR3. The chain combines TRBV6-1 with TRBJ2-7; D may be TRBD1 (5 bases). The CDR3 totals 14 residues. Germline loops: CDR1 MNHNS, CDR2 SASEGT. V lost 1 base to trimming and J lost 3 bases, with 10 bases between them. CDR3 sequence: CASSEEVTDYEQYF. The CDR3 nucleotides read TGTGCCAGCAGTGAAGAAGTGACAGACTACGAGCAGTACTTC.

The chain links TRBV6-1 to TRBJ1-2; no clear D. The V gene lost 4 bases and the J gene lost 4 bases, with 22 bases spanning the gap. Per germline, CDR1 MNHNS and CDR2 SASEGT. CDR3 length: 17 residues. This CDR3 reads CASSVSGNILAGYGYTF. CDR3 nucleotides: TGTGCCAGCAGTGTCTCCGGGAACATCCTCGCTGGCTATGGCTACACCTTC.

The rearrangement links TRBV30 to TRBJ2-5; no clear D gene. Trimming took 2 bases from V and 1 from J, leaving 5 bases between them. The germline gives CDR1 GTSNPN, CDR2 SVGIG (reference sequence). This CDR3 has 12 residues. CDR3 bases: TGTGCCTGGAGTTCCAGCCAAGAGACCCAGTACTTC. This translates into CAWSSSQETQYF.